Following are 27 T cell receptor beta chains from one sample sequenced in a study of blood T cell repertoires in COVID-19 (dated by TCRdb to between 2020 and 2021). The library was produced with the immunoSEQ multiplex PCR assay. Here the immuneACCESS table is served through TCRdb, limited to in-frame sequences with V and J called. Missing clones are a known gap in these copies; in checked studies unresolved V genes cover under half, and the rest lacks a known reason. Present in this sample are about 260,000 clones, nearly 90% of which were seen just once. 0.65% to 0.8% of the sample comes from the top ten. The specimen was peripheral blood. All receptors come from a human donor in a cohort sampled during active COVID-19.

V is TRBV14 and J is TRBJ2-3, with 13 nucleotides matching TRBD2. J gave up 3 bases and V 5 bases, and 11 bases lay outside the gene matches. From germline, CDR1 is SGHDN and CDR2 FVKESK. The CDR3 is 18 amino acids. The CDR3 loop is CASSALAGGPRGTDTQYF. DNA for the CDR3: TGTGCCAGCAGCGCACTAGCGGGAGGGCCGCGAGGGACAGATACGCAGTATTTT.

The V call is TRBV11-2, the J call TRBJ1-2; 7 positions match TRBD1. Germline lookup yields CDR1 SGHAT and CDR2 FQNNGV. This CDR3 region has 14 residues. With V trimmed by 5 bases and J by 1 base, 4 bases remained unmatched. The CDR3 reads CASSPDRVNYGYTF. The CDR3 DNA reads as TGTGCCAGCAGCCCAGACAGGGTTAACTATGGCTACACCTTC.

V is TRBV5-1 and J is TRBJ1-3; TRBD1 matches at 9 bases. The CDR3 length is 17 residues. Germline assignment: CDR1 SGHRS and CDR2 YFSETQ. Germline trimming cut 5 bases from V and 2 bases from J; bases unmatched to any gene: 11. CDR3 coding DNA: TGCGCCAGCAGGCGTAGGACAGGGGCAGGTGCTGGAAACACCATATATTTT. Translated, it gives CASRRRTGAGAGNTIYF.

DNA for the CDR3: TGTGCCAGTAGTTGGAAGAGGGACACTGAAGCTTTCTTT. Translated, it gives CASSWKRDTEAFF. The rearrangement uses TRBV19 and TRBJ1-1; D is unclear. There are 13 residues in the CDR3. With 5 bases removed from V and 3 bases from J, the gap between germline ends came to 10 bases. The germline gives CDR1 LNHDA, CDR2 SQIVND (reference sequence).

V usage is TRBV28 and J usage is TRBJ2-3; a possible D gene is TRBD1 (5 bases). Germline loops: CDR1 MDHEN, CDR2 SYDVKM. The CDR3 is made up of 13 amino acids. Deletions cut 6 bases from V and 2 bases from J, with 9 bases between. The CDR3 is CASRDIFTDTQYF. CDR3 bases: TGTGCCAGCAGGGACATCTTCACAGATACGCAGTATTTT. The variable domain in full, with the rest retrieved from reference TRBV28 and TRBJ2-3, is DVKVTQSSRYLVKRTGEKVFLECVQDMDHENMFWYRQDPGLGLRLIYFSYDVKMKEKGDIPEGYSVSREKKERFSLILESASTNQTSMYLCASRDIFTDTQYFGPGTRLTVL.

The chain is built from TRBV4-3 and TRBJ2-7; tentative D call: TRBD1 (5 bases). The V end was cut by 1 base, the J end by 0 bases, with 10 bases between. This CDR3 is 15 amino acids long. Germline values: CDR1 LGHNA, CDR2 YSLEER. CDR3 in amino acids: CASSQAWGSSYEQYF. CDR3 coding DNA: TGCGCCAGCAGCCAAGCCTGGGGCAGCTCCTACGAGCAGTACTTC.

The V and J genes are TRBV7-2 and TRBJ2-1; TRBD2 might be the D (5 bases). The CDR3 covers 16 residues. Trimming removed 7 bases at V and 9 bases at J, with 25 bases between. The germline CDR1 and CDR2 sequences are SGHTA and FQGNSA. CDR3 sequence reads: CASTQRAVTISGEQFF. In nucleotides, the CDR3 is TGTGCCAGCACGCAGAGGGCGGTCACTATTTCGGGTGAGCAGTTCTTC.

This clone was seen only a few times. The chain links TRBV7-2 to TRBJ1-4, with D possibly being TRBD1 (6 bases). Trimming cost V 2 bases and J 7 bases, with 17 bases left between them. Looked up from germline, CDR1 is SGHTA and CDR2 is FQGNSA. The CDR3 sequence is 16 residues long. The CDR3 loop is CASSLWVQGTGEKLFF. The CDR3 DNA reads TGTGCCAGCAGCTTATGGGTGCAGGGGACGGGTGAAAAACTGTTTTTT.

Remarks on this clone: One end of the junction is discordant with germline, which a read error may explain. This sequence joins TRBV9 and TRBJ2-2; 8 nucleotides align to TRBD1. Germline V gene data show CDR1 as SGDLS and CDR2 as YYNGEE. The CDR3 is made up of 13 amino acids. The chain's CDR3 is CASSVIFTGGLFF. The CDR3 nucleotides are TGTGCCAGCAGCGTAATTTTCACAGGGGGGCTGTTTTTT.

This clone was seen only once. This sequence joins TRBV2 and TRBJ2-2; 9 bases map to TRBD1. This CDR3 is built from 17 residues. V lost 3 bases, J lost 8 bases, and 13 bases stayed unmatched. The germline CDR1 and CDR2 sequences are SNHLY and FYNNEI. Here the CDR3 reads CASSDRDRAYLGGELFF. CDR3 DNA sequence: TGTGCCAGCAGTGACCGGGACAGGGCCTACCTAGGGGGGGAGCTGTTTTTT.

CDR3 nucleotide sequence: TGTGCCAGCAGCGTAGGAACAGGCTATAACACTGAAGCTTTCTTT. Translating it yields CASSVGTGYNTEAFF. V is TRBV9 and J is TRBJ1-1; maybe TRBD1 (5 bases). There are 15 residues in the CDR3. CDR1 SGDLS and CDR2 YYNGEE come from the germline V gene. Between the trimmed V and J ends, which lost 0 bases and 2 bases, there was a span of 11 bases.

This clone was seen just once. This rearrangement joins TRBV7-9 to TRBJ1-3, with a tentative D call TRBD1 (5 bases). The CDR3 has 14 amino acids. Germline loops: CDR1 SEHNR, CDR2 FQNEAQ (reference sequence). Trimming removed 4 bases at V and 3 bases at J, with 10 bases between. The DNA of the CDR3 is TGTGCCAGCAGCTCGACAGTGGATGGAAACACCATATATTTT. The encoded protein is CASSSTVDGNTIYF.

The CDR3 sequence is CASSFPRGGEAFF. The CDR3 bases are TGTGCCAGCAGCTTCCCGCGGGGGGGAGAAGCTTTCTTT. The gene calls are TRBV5-4 and TRBJ1-1; tentative D call: TRBD1 (5 bases). From germline, CDR1 is SGHNT and CDR2 YYREEE (reference sequence). V was trimmed by 2 bases and J by 8 bases, leaving 13 bases between them. The CDR3 totals 13 residues. Complete variable domain (other parts from reference TRBV5-4 and TRBJ1-1): ETGVTQSPTHLIKTRGQQVTLRCSSQSGHNTVSWYQQALGQGPQFIFQYYREEENGRGNFPPRFSGLQFPNYSSELNVNALELDDSALYLCASSFPRGGEAFFGQGTRLTVV.

The chain recombines TRBV4-1 with TRBJ1-5, with TRBD1 matching 7 bases. After removal of 1 base from V and 3 bases from J, the junction contained 9 bases not matched to a gene. The CDR3 has 17 residues. Germline V lookup: CDR1 MGHRA, CDR2 YSYEKL. CDR3: CASSQALDRAINQPQHF. The CDR3 region has the DNA TGCGCCAGCAGCCAAGCTCTTGACAGGGCGATCAATCAGCCCCAGCATTTT.

The gene calls are TRBV13 and TRBJ2-7, with D possibly TRBD2 on 6 matching bases. The CDR3 totals 15 residues. V shed 1 base and J shed 0 bases, with 10 bases lying between them. Germline loops: CDR1 PRHDT, CDR2 FYEKMQ (reference sequence). Written as DNA, the CDR3 is TGTGCCAGCAGCTTAGCGGGACTTAGCTCCTACGAGCAGTACTTC. It encodes CASSLAGLSSYEQYF. The variable domain in full, with the rest retrieved from reference TRBV13 and TRBJ2-7, is AAGVIQSPRHLIKEKRETATLKCYPIPRHDTVYWYQQGPGQDPQFLISFYEKMQSDKGSIPDRFSAQQFSDYHSELNMSSLELGDSALYFCASSLAGLSSYEQYFGPGTRLTVT.

The J gene is TRBJ1-4, the V gene TRBV30; maybe TRBD1 (5 bases). V lost 0 bases and J 8 bases, leaving 16 bases between the germline ends. CDR3 size: 15 residues. Germline assignment: CDR1 GTSNPN and CDR2 SVGIG (reference sequence). CDR3 in DNA: TGTGCCTGGAGTGTAAGGCTCAGGGCAGGCGAAAAACTGTTTTTT. It encodes CAWSVRLRAGEKLFF.

This sequence joins TRBV4-3 and TRBJ2-1; 14 bases map to TRBD2. The V gene's germline CDR1 is LGHNA and CDR2 YSLEER. The CDR3 covers 19 residues. J lost 6 bases, V lost 0 bases, and 10 bases had no gene match. CDR3 sequence reads: CASSQELRLAGGPGNEQFF. The CDR3 DNA follows: TGCGCCAGCAGCCAAGAATTGAGACTAGCGGGGGGGCCGGGCAATGAGCAGTTCTTC.

The J gene is TRBJ2-3, the V gene TRBV3-1 (or the pseudogene TRBV3-2), with unresolved D. There are 17 residues in the CDR3. Germline CDR1 is LGHDT and CDR2 is YNNKEL (reference sequence). Trimming took off 3 bases at V and 0 bases at J, with 16 bases between the two ends. The CDR3, as DNA: TGTGCCAGCAGCCACTCCTTCGGCGGAACTAGCACAGATACGCAGTATTTT. Protein sequence: CASSHSFGGTSTDTQYF.

This clone appeared a single time. V and J are TRBV3-1 (or the pseudogene TRBV3-2) and TRBJ2-5; TRBD2 might be the D (6 bases). Per the germline V gene, CDR1 is LGHDT and CDR2 is YNNKEL (reference sequence). This CDR3 comprises 17 residues. The ends were cut back, 1 base at V and 4 bases at J, with 19 bases in the middle. CDR3 coding DNA: TGTGCCAGCAGCCAAGCTATAGCGGCCCCGGGGATAGAGACCCAGTACTTC. This codes for CASSQAIAAPGIETQYF.

This rearrangement joins TRBV9 to TRBJ1-4; TRBD1 is a possible D gene (5 bases). Germline values: CDR1 SGDLS, CDR2 YYNGEE. The CDR3 is made up of 14 amino acids. Trimming stripped 5 bases from V and 4 bases from J, with 12 bases between. In DNA form, the CDR3 reads TGTGCCAGCAGTGAAGGGGCCTTTAATGAAAAACTGTTTTTT. Encoded protein: CASSEGAFNEKLFF. Together with reference TRBV9 and TRBJ1-4, the CDR3 gives the full variable domain: DSGVTQTPKHLITATGQRVTLRCSPRSGDLSVYWYQQSLDQGLQFLIQYYNGEERAKGNILERFSAQQFPDLHSELNLSSLELGDSALYFCASSEGAFNEKLFFGSGTQLSVL.

The chain links TRBV6-5 to TRBJ1-5; D is ambiguous. V gave up 6 bases and J gave up 2 bases, with 11 bases separating them. The CDR3 covers 14 residues. Germline values: CDR1 MNHEY, CDR2 SVGAGI. CDR3 DNA sequence: TGTGCCAGCAGAAATTATAGAGGCAATCAGCCCCAGCATTTT. Its translation is CASRNYRGNQPQHF.

V and J are TRBV20-1 and TRBJ2-7; TRBD2 might be the D (6 bases). Germline values: CDR1 DFQATT, CDR2 SNEGSKA (reference sequence). V lost 3 bases and J lost 0, with 18 bases in between. The CDR3 spans 16 residues. The CDR3 DNA follows: TGCAGTGCTAGTTGGGACTTAGTACCCAACTCCTACGAGCAGTACTTC. It encodes CSASWDLVPNSYEQYF.

The V call is TRBV5-1, the J call TRBJ1-1; no reliable D call. The CDR3 spans 14 residues. CDR1 SGHRS and CDR2 YFSETQ come from the germline V gene. The germline V and J ends were trimmed by 2 bases and 5 bases, with 13 bases remaining between them. CDR3 coding DNA: TGCGCCAGCAGCTTTTCGGCTGCGGGTACTGAAGCTTTCTTT. Translated, it gives CASSFSAAGTEAFF.

This chain connects TRBV19 to TRBJ1-4, with D hard to call. CDR3 length equals 16 residues. Between the trimmed V and J ends, which lost 6 bases and 0 bases, there was a span of 14 bases. Germline loops: CDR1 LNHDA, CDR2 SQIVND (reference sequence). In DNA form, the CDR3 reads TGTGCCAGTAGGCAGTTCTCCACCGCAACTAATGAAAAACTGTTTTTT. As protein: CASRQFSTATNEKLFF.

The rearrangement uses TRBV30 and TRBJ1-5; weak D call: TRBD1 (5 bases). Trimming removed 3 bases from V and 6 bases from J, with 15 bases in between. The CDR3 length is 14 residues. Germline V CDR1 and CDR2: GTSNPN, SVGIG (reference sequence). The CDR3 region is CAWSPGGAGQPQHF. The CDR3 bases are TGTGCCTGGAGCCCCGGAGGGGCAGGTCAGCCCCAGCATTTT.

This sequence joins TRBV25-1 and TRBJ2-5; 11 bases are shared with TRBD2. Germline V gives CDR1 MGHDK, CDR2 SYGVNS. V was clipped by 8 bases and J by 4 bases; unmatched bases: 12. The CDR3 totals 16 residues. The CDR3 DNA reads TGTGCCAGCCACTCCCCCTCGACTAGCGGGGCAGAGACCCAGTACTTC. Translation: CASHSPSTSGAETQYF.

The chain uses TRBV5-1 and TRBJ1-1, with a weak D call TRBD1 (5 bases). The V gene lost 4 bases and the J gene lost 0 bases, with 10 bases spanning the gap. The CDR3 spans 14 residues. CDR1 is SGHRS and CDR2 is YFSETQ in the germline V gene. The CDR3 here is CASSPRQMNTEAFF. The CDR3 DNA reads as TGCGCCAGCAGCCCACGACAGATGAACACTGAAGCTTTCTTT. Full variable domain (missing parts from reference TRBV5-1 and TRBJ1-1): KAGVTQTPRYLIKTRGQQVTLSCSPISGHRSVSWYQQTPGQGLQFLFEYFSETQRNKGNFPGRFSGRQFSNSRSEMNVSTLELGDSALYLCASSPRQMNTEAFFGQGTRLTVV.